Described below is a single TCR beta chain sequence and its context. The antigen is undetermined. Splitting of each subset's genomic DNA was done evenly across several immunoSEQ plates. Assay: immunoSEQ multiplex PCR; the TCRdb copy retains only in-frame clones and omits some. The data contain 2.3 million or so clones, roughly 93% of them singletons. Investigators divided CD4+ cells into CD45RA+ naive and CD45RA-negative memory subsets. The source of the sample is a study of shared clonotypes between healthy human individuals. Points from the study as a whole: Owing to a small donor count, the genetic and exposure-history diversity represented was limited. Only blood was sampled, and tissue TCR repertoires likely differ from blood ones.

The CDR3 length is 16 residues. V lost 5 bases, J lost 0 bases, and 4 bases stayed unmatched. Germline V gene sequence: CDR1 SEHNR, CDR2 FQNEAQ (reference sequence). The material sequenced was naive CD4+ T cells from PBMCs. Documented subset: CD45RA+ positively selected. The genes are TRBV7-9 and TRBJ2-6, with 7 bases identical to TRBD1. The TCR was taken from a man aged 18 to 30 in good health. Some clones in this sample may be carry-over from other donors' samples. The CDR3 sequence: CASSPGTVSGANVLTF. CDR3 sequence (DNA): TGTGCCAGCAGCCCAGGGACAGTCTCTGGGGCCAACGTCCTGACTTTC.